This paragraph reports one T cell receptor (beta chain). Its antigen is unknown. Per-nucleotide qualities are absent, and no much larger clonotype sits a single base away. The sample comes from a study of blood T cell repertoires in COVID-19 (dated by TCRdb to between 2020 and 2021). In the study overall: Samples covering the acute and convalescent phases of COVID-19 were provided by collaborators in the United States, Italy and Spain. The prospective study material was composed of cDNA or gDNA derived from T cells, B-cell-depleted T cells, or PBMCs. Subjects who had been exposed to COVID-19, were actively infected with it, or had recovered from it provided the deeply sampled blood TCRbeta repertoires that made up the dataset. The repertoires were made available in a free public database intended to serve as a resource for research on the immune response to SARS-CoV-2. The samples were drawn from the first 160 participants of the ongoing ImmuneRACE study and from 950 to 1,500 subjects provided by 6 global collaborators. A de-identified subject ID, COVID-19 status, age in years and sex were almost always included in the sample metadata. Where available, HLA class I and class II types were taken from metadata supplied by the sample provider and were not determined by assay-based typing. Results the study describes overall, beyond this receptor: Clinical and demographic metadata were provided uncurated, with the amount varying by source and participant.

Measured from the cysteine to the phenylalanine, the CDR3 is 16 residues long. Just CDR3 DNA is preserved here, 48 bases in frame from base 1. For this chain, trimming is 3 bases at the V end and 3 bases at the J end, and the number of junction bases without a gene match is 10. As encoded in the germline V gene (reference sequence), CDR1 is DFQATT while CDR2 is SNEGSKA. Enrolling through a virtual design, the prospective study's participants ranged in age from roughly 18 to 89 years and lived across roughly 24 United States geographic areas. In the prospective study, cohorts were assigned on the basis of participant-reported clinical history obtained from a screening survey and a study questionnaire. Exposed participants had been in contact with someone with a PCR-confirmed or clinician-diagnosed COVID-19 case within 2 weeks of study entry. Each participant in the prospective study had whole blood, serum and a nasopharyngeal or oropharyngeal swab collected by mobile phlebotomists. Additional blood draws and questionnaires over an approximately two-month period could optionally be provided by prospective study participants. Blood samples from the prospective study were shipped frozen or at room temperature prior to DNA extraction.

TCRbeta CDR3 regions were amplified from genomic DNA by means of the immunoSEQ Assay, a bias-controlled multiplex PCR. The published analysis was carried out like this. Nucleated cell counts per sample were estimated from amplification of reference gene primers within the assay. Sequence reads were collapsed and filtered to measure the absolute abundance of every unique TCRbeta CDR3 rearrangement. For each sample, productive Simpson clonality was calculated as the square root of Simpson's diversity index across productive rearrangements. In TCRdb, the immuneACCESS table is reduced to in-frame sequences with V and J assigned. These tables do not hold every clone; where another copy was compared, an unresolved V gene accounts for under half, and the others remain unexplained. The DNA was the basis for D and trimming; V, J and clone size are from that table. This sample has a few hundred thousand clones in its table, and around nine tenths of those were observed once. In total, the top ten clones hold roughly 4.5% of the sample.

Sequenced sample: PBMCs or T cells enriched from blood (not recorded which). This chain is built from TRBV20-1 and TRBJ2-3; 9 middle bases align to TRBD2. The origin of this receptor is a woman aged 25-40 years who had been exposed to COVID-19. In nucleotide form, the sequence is TGCAGTGCTAGTAGCGGACTAGCGAGGACGACAGATACGCAGTATTTT. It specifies CSASSGLARTTDTQYF.